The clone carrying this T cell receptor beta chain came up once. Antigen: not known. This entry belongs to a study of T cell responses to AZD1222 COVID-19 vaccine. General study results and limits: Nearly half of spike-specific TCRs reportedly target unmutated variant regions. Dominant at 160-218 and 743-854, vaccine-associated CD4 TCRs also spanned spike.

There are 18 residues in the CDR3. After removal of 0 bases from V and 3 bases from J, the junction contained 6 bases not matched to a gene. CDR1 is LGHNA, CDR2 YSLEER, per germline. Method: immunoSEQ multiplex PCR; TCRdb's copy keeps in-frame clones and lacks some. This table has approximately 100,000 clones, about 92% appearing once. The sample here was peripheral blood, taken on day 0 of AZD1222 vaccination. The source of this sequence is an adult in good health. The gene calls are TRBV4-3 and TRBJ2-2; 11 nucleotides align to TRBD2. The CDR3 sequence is CASSQDMIAGGYTGELFF. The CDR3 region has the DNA TGCGCCAGCAGCCAAGATATGATAGCGGGGGGGTACACCGGGGAGCTGTTTTTT.